The 13 T cell receptor beta chains reported below all come from one sample, sequenced in a study of CD8 T cells in ankylosing spondylitis. TCRdb fed the 5' RACE reads into MiXCR, producing one record per CDR3 protein. In the table there are hundreds of thousands of distinct CDR3 sequences, about 13% of which are singletons. Findings of the study overall: In ankylosing spondylitis blood, a motif of eight highly homologous TCR beta variants appeared characteristic.

No antigens are known for them. Sequencing was performed on blood, either unsorted or a sorted T cell fraction (not recorded which). All receptors derive from a male donor with ankylosing spondylitis.

This chain links TRBV6-1 with TRBJ2-2; D not certain. Trimming left V 1 base short and J 4 bases short, with 4 bases between. Germline V CDR1 and CDR2: MNHNS, SASEGT. The CDR3 runs to 13 residues. The CDR3 DNA follows: TGTGCCAGCAGTGAAGGTATCACCGGGGAGCTGTTTTTT. This codes for CASSEGITGELFF.

The CDR3 DNA sequence: TGTGCCAGCAGCTTGGCTGCAGTAGCCAAAAACATTCAGTACTTC. This sequence encodes CASSLAAVAKNIQYF. V gene TRBV5-5 combines with J gene TRBJ2-4; D is unclear. Trimming shortened V by 0 bases and J by 0 bases, and 7 bases separated the two germline ends. Per the germline V gene, CDR1 is SGHKS and CDR2 is YYEKEE (reference sequence). This CDR3 has 15 residues.

This chain links TRBV12-3 or TRBV12-4 with TRBJ1-1; 8 bases align to TRBD1. After removal of 5 bases from V and 7 bases from J, the junction contained 6 bases not matched to a gene. The CDR3 contains 13 residues. CDR3 loop: CASSLQGAGEAFF. The CDR3, as DNA: TGTGCCAGCAGTCTTCAGGGGGCTGGTGAAGCTTTCTTT.

The V gene is TRBV9, the J gene TRBJ2-1, with TRBD2 matching over 7 bases. This CDR3 has 15 amino acids. Looked up from germline, CDR1 is SGDLS and CDR2 is YYNGEE. Germline trimming cut 0 bases from V and 3 bases from J; bases unmatched to any gene: 3. The CDR3 DNA reads as TGTGCCAGCAGCGTAGTAGCGGGTAGCTACAATGAGCAGTTCTTC. Amino acids: CASSVVAGSYNEQFF.

The sample holds a few counts of this clonotype. V and J are TRBV5-1 and TRBJ2-3; 14 bases are a match to TRBD2. CDR3 length equals 17 residues. The V gene's germline CDR1 is SGHRS and CDR2 YFSETQ. V dropped 4 bases and J dropped 3; count of bases not matched to a gene: 7. The chain's CDR3 is CASSPGTSGSWTDTQYF. CDR3 coding DNA: TGCGCCAGCAGCCCGGGGACTAGCGGGAGTTGGACAGATACGCAGTATTTT.

This chain uses TRBV29-1 with TRBJ2-7; possibly TRBD1 for D (6 bases). The CDR3 totals 11 residues. From germline, CDR1 is SQVTM and CDR2 ANQGSEA. V lost 8 bases to trimming and J lost 2 bases, with 10 bases between them. CDR3 residues: CSPRTAYEQYV. CDR3 DNA: TGCAGCCCCAGGACAGCCTACGAGCAGTACGTC.

This clonotype was picked up a small number of times. The rearrangement links TRBV20-1 to TRBJ1-1; D gene unclear. V lost 6 bases to trimming and J lost 1 base, with 12 bases between them. There are 13 residues in the CDR3. The germline V gene encodes CDR1 DFQATT and CDR2 SNEGSKA (reference sequence). CDR3 nucleotide sequence: TGCAGTGCAGTGGTTCGACGGAACACTGAAGCTTTCTTT. Residues: CSAVVRRNTEAFF.

The V call is TRBV15, the J call TRBJ2-1; D is possibly TRBD2 (5 bases). Germline assignment: CDR1 LNHNV and CDR2 YYDKDF (reference sequence). V lost 5 bases and J 8 bases, leaving 19 bases between the germline ends. CDR3 size: 15 residues. The CDR3 region has the DNA TGTGCCACCAGCCTTCAAGGGCCTTACGGGGATGAGCAGTTCTTC. Translating it yields CATSLQGPYGDEQFF.

This clonotype was counted a few times. This chain connects TRBV28 to TRBJ1-2; D is perhaps TRBD1 (5 bases). Germline V lookup: CDR1 MDHEN, CDR2 SYDVKM. The CDR3 extends over 14 amino acids. The V end lost 7 bases, the J end lost 1 base, and 13 bases lay between the germline ends. The CDR3 spells CASIPGPFNYGYTF. The CDR3, as DNA: TGTGCCAGCATCCCGGGACCTTTTAACTATGGCTACACCTTC.

The chain carries TRBV5-4 and TRBJ2-3; TRBD1 matches at 10 bases. This CDR3 spans 15 amino acids. Germline V lookup: CDR1 SGHNT, CDR2 YYREEE (reference sequence). After removal of 3 bases from V and 4 bases from J, the junction contained 5 bases not matched to a gene. CDR3 nucleotide sequence: TGTGCCAGCAGCTCCGGGACAGGGGCAGCAGATACGCAGTATTTT. Translating it yields CASSSGTGAADTQYF. Full variable domain (missing parts from reference TRBV5-4 and TRBJ2-3): ETGVTQSPTHLIKTRGQQVTLRCSSQSGHNTVSWYQQALGQGPQFIFQYYREEENGRGNFPPRFSGLQFPNYSSELNVNALELDDSALYLCASSSGTGAADTQYFGPGTRLTVL.

J is TRBJ2-3 and V is TRBV3-1; tentative D call: TRBD2 (5 bases). CDR1 and CDR2 (germline): LGHDT, YNNKEL (reference sequence). The V end lost 3 bases, the J end lost 11 bases, and 15 bases lay between the germline ends. CDR3 length: 13 amino acids. CDR3 coding DNA: TGTGCCAGCAGCCAGACCCGCCGGGGTGAGCAGTATTTT. Protein sequence: CASSQTRRGEQYF.

This chain connects TRBV12-3 or TRBV12-4 to TRBJ2-1; unclear D gene. The CDR3 is 13 residues long. Deletions cut 1 base from V and 8 bases from J, with 9 bases between. DNA of the CDR3: TGTGCCAGCAGTTTAGGGGAAAGAGATGAGCAGTTCTTC. Translating gives CASSLGERDEQFF.

The gene calls are TRBV5-1 and TRBJ2-3; D not resolved. This CDR3 has 14 amino acids. V shed 1 base and J shed 5 bases, with 11 bases lying between them. Germline loops: CDR1 SGHRS, CDR2 YFSETQ. The CDR3 DNA reads as TGCGCCAGCAGCTTGTTTGTCGAACGAGATACGCAGTATTTT. Its protein is CASSLFVERDTQYF.